The 3 T cell receptor beta chains reported below all come from one sample, sequenced in a study of vaccination and CD4 T cells after COVID-19. Treatment noted: approximately 10-day PBMC culture with coronavirus spike peptide pools or control peptides (ViraFEST assay). According to the study, CD4+ T cells from the unexposed donor were gathered ahead of the COVID-19 pandemic (2011-2018). Sequencing of the DNA from cultured CD4+ T cells was carried out with the Oncomine TCR Beta short-read assay. TCRdb reprocessed the PCR reads via MiXCR and lists one record per CDR3 protein. The data contain 10,000 or so distinct CDR3 sequences, about half of them singletons. The antigens these receptors bind are not known. The sequenced sample consisted of CD4+ T cells from blood, cultured in vitro. Source of these receptors: a human donor in good health.

The V call is TRBV20-1, the J call TRBJ2-1; maybe TRBD2 (6 bases). Trimming took off 1 base at V and 2 bases at J, with 6 bases between the two ends. CDR1 is DFQATT and CDR2 is SNEGSKA in the germline V gene (reference sequence). CDR3 length: 13 amino acids. DNA of the CDR3: TGCAGTGCTAGAGGGACTACCTACAATGAGCAGTTCTTC. Protein product: CSARGTTYNEQFF.

The chain combines TRBV27 with TRBJ2-7; TRBD2 aligns across 8 bases. V lost 0 bases to trimming and J lost 9 bases; unmatched junction nucleotides: 4. CDR1 and CDR2 from the germline V gene are MNHEY and SMNVEV (reference sequence). The CDR3 is 13 amino acids. This CDR3 is CASSLSDSGMQYF. CDR3 nucleotides: TGTGCCAGCAGTTTATCCGATAGCGGGATGCAGTACTTC.

The genes are TRBV7-9 and TRBJ1-2; maybe TRBD1 (6 bases). CDR3 length: 14 residues. Trimming cost V 5 bases and J 8 bases, with 18 bases left between them. CDR1 and CDR2 (germline): SEHNR, FQNEAQ (reference sequence). Here the CDR3 reads CASSVPKQGGGYTF. The CDR3 DNA reads as TGTGCCAGCAGCGTACCGAAACAGGGAGGGGGCTACACCTTC.